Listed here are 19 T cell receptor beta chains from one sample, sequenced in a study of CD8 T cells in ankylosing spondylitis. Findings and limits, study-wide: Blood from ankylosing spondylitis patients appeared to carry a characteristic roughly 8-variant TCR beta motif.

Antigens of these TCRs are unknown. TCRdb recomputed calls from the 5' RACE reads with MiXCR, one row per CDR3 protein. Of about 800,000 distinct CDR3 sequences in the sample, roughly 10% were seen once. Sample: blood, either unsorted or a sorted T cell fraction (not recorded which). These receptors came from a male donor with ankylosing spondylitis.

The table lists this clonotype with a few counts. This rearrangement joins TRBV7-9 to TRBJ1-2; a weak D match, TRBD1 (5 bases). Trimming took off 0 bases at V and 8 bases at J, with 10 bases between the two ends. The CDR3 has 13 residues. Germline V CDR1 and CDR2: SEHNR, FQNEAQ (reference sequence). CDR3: CASSLAGEGGYTF. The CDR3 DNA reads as TGTGCCAGCAGCTTAGCAGGGGAAGGAGGCTACACCTTC.

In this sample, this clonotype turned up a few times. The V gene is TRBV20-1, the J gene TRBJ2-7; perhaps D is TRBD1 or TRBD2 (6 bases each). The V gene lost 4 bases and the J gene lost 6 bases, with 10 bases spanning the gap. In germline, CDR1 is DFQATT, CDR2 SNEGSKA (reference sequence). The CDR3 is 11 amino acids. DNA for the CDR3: TGCAGTGCTAAGGGGGGAGGCGAGCAGTACTTC. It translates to CSAKGGGEQYF.

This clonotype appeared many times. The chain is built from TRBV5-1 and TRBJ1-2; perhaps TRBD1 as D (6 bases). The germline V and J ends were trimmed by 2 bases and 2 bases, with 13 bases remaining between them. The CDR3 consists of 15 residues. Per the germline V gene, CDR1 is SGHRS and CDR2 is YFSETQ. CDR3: CASSLTPDRNYGYTF. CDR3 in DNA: TGCGCCAGCAGCTTAACCCCGGACAGAAACTATGGCTACACCTTC.

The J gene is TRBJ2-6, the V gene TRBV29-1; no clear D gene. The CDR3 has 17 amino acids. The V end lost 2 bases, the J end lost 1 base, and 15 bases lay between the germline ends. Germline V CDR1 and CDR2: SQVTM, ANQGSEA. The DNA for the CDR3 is TGCAGCGTTGAAAGGGTTGGCAGCCCATCTGGGGCCAACGTCCTGACTTTC. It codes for CSVERVGSPSGANVLTF.

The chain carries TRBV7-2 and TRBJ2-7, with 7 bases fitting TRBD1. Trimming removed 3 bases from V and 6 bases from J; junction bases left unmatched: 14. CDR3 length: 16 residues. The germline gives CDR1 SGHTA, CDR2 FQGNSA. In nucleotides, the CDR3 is TGTGCCAGCAGCTTTCGACAGGGCATCGTCTCGGGCGAGCAGTACTTC. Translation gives CASSFRQGIVSGEQYF.

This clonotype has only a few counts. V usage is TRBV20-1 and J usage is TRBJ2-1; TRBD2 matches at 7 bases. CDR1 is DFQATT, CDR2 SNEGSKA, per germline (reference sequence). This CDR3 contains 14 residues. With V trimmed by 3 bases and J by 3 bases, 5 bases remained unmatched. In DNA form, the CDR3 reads TGCAGTGCTAGCGCTAGCGGTAACTACAATGAGCAGTTCTTC. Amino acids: CSASASGNYNEQFF.

The CDR3 reads CASSEGSLNTEAFF. The CDR3 nucleotides read TGTGCCAGCAGTGAGGGCTCATTGAACACTGAAGCTTTCTTT. This sequence joins TRBV6-1 and TRBJ1-1, with unresolved D. The V gene lost 3 bases and the J gene lost 0 bases, with 8 bases spanning the gap. This CDR3 has 14 residues. Germline V lookup: CDR1 MNHNS, CDR2 SASEGT.

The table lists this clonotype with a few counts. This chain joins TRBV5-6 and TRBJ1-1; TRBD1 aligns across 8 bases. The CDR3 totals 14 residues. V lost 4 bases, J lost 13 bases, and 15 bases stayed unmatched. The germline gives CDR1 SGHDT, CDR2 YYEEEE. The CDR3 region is CASSPRLTGVNDFF. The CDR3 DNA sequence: TGTGCCAGCAGCCCGAGGTTGACAGGGGTTAATGATTTCTTT.

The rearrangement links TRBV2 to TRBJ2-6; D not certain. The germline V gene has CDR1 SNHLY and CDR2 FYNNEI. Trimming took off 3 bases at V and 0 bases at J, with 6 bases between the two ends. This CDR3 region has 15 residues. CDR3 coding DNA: TGTGCCAGCAGTGAGCTGGACTCTGGGGCCAACGTCCTGACTTTC. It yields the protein CASSELDSGANVLTF.

The CDR3 loop is CAIRTDRGSYNEQFF. The CDR3 DNA is TGTGCCATCAGGACGGACAGGGGATCCTACAATGAGCAGTTCTTC. The V call is TRBV10-3, the J call TRBJ2-1; 9 bases map to TRBD1. The CDR3 contains 15 residues. V lost 6 bases and J lost 1; bases outside the gene matches: 4. In germline, CDR1 is ENHRY, CDR2 SYGVKD.

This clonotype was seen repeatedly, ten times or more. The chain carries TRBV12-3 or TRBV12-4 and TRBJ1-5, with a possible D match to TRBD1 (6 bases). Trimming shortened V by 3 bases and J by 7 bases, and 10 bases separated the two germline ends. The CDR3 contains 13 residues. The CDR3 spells CASSFTGKQPQHF. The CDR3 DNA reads TGTGCCAGCAGTTTCACAGGGAAACAGCCCCAGCATTTT.

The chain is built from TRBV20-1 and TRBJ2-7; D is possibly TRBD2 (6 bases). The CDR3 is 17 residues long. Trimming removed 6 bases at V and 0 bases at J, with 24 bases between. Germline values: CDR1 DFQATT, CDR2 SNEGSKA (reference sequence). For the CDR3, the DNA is TGCAGTGCCCAGGGACCGTGGGGACTGGGAAGCTCCTACGAGCAGTACTTC. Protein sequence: CSAQGPWGLGSSYEQYF.

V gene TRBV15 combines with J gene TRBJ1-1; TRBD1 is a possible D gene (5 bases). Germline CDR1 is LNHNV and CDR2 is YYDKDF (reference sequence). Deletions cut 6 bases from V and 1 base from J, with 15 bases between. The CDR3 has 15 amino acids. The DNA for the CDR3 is TGTGCCACCAGGACAGATCCCAAAGGGAACACTGAAGCTTTCTTT. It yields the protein CATRTDPKGNTEAFF.

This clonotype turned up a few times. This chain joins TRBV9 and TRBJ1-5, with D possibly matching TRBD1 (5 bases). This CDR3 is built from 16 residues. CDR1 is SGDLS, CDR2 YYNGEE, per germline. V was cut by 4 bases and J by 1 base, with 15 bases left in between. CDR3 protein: CASSPTGTLSNQPQHF. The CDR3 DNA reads TGTGCCAGCAGCCCCACGGGGACGCTGAGCAATCAGCCCCAGCATTTT.

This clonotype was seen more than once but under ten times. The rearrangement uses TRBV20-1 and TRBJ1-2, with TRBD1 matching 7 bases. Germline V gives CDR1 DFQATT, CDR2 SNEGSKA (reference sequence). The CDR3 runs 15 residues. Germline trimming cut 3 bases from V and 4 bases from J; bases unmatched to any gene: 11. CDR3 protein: CSARAVTGLFYGYTF. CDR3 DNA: TGCAGTGCTAGGGCTGTGACAGGGCTATTCTATGGCTACACCTTC.

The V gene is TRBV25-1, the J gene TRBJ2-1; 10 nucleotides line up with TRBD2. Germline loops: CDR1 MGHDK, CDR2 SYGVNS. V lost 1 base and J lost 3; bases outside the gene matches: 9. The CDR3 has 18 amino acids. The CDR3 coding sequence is TGTGCCAGCAGTGAATCTTCGGCTAGCGGGAGATTCTACAATGAGCAGTTCTTC. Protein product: CASSESSASGRFYNEQFF.

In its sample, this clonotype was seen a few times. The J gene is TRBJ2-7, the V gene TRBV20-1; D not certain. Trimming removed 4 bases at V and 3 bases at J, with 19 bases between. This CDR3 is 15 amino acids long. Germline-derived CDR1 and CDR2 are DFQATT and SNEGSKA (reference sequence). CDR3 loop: CSAMGGRGEIYEQYF. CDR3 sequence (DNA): TGCAGTGCTATGGGTGGTCGTGGCGAAATCTACGAGCAGTACTTC.

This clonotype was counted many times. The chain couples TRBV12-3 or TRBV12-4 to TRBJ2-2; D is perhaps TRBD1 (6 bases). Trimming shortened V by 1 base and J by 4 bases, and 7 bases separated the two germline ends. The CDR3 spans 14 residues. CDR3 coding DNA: TGTGCCAGCAGTTTAGACAGGGCCACCGGGGAGCTGTTTTTT. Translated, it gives CASSLDRATGELFF.

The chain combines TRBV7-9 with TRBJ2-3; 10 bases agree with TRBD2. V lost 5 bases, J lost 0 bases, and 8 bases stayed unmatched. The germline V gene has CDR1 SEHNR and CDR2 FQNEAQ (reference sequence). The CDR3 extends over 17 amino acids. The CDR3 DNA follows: TGTGCCAGCAGCGCGCGTCTAGCGGGAGCTAGCACAGATACGCAGTATTTT. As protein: CASSARLAGASTDTQYF.